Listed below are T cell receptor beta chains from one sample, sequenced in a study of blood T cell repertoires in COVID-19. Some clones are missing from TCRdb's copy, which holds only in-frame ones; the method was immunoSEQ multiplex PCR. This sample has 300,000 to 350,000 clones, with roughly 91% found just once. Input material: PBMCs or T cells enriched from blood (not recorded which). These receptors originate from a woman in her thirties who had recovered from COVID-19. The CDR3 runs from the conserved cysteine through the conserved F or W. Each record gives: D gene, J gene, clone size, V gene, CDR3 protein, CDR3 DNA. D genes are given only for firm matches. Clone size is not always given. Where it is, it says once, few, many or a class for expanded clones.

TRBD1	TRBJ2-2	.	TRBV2	CASSEYRGTGELFF	TGTGCCAGCAGTGAGTACAGGGGCACCGGGGAGCTGTTTTTT
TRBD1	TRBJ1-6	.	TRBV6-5	CASSRQGNNSPLHF	TGTGCCAGCAGTAGACAGGGGAATAATTCACCCCTCCACTTT
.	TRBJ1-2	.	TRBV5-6	CASSLQYYTSAYGYTF	TGTGCCAGCAGCCTACAGTATTATACCTCTGCCTATGGCTACACCTTC
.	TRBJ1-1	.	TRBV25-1	CASSARGGALISAEAFF	TGTGCCAGCAGCGCAAGAGGGGGGGCCTTGATTTCGGCTGAAGCTTTCTTT
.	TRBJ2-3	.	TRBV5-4	CASSLTGGAGTDTQYF	TGTGCCAGCAGCTTGACCGGTGGAGCGGGCACAGATACGCAGTATTTT
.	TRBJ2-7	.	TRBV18	CASSPRGQGGYEQYF	TGTGCCAGCTCACCACGTGGGCAGGGGGGCTACGAGCAGTACTTC
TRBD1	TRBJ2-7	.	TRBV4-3	CASSQDAAGQGSYEQYF	TGCGCCAGCAGCCAAGATGCAGCGGGACAGGGCTCCTACGAGCAGTACTTC
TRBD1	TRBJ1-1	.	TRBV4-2	CASSLVTGAEAFF	TGTGCCAGCAGCCTCGTGACAGGGGCTGAAGCTTTCTTT
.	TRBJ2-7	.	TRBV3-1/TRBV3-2	CASSQDGGRAYEQYF	TGTGCCAGCAGCCAAGATGGGGGCAGGGCCTACGAGCAGTACTTC
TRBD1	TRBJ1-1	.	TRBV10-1	CASSETISGQPVTEAFF	TGCGCCAGCAGTGAGACAATTTCGGGACAGCCGGTCACTGAAGCTTTCTTT
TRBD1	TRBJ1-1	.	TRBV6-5	CASSLTGLGTEAFF	TGTGCCAGCAGCCTGACAGGGCTAGGCACTGAAGCTTTCTTT
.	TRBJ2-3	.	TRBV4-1	CASSPLFLDRSTDTQYF	TGCGCCAGCAGCCCCTTATTTCTAGATAGAAGCACAGATACGCAGTATTTT
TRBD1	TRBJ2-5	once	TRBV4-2	CASSPGTGSWETQYF	TGTGCCAGCAGCCCCGGGACAGGCTCATGGGAGACCCAGTACTTC
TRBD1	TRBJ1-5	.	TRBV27	CASSGHRDSREGDNQPQHF	TGTGCCAGCAGTGGCCACCGGGACAGCCGCGAGGGGGACAATCAGCCCCAGCATTTT
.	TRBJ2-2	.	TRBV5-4	CASSQVDGELFF	TGTGCCAGCAGCCAGGTAGACGGGGAGCTGTTTTTT
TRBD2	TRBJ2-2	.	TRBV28	CASRKGLAAGELFF	TGTGCCAGCAGAAAGGGACTAGCGGCCGGGGAGCTGTTTTTT
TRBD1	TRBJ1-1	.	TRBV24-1	CATSDDRAGNTEAFF	TGTGCCACCAGTGATGACAGGGCGGGCAACACTGAAGCTTTCTTT
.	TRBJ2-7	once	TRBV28	CASSPPPGNEQYF	TGTGCCAGCAGTCCGCCCCCGGGTAACGAGCAGTACTTC
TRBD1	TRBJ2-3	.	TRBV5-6	CASSRPGQGMTDTQYF	TGTGCCAGCAGCCGACCGGGACAGGGAATGACAGATACGCAGTATTTT
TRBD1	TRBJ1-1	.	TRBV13	CASSFEDRVTEAFF	TGTGCCAGCAGCTTCGAGGACAGGGTCACTGAAGCTTTCTTT
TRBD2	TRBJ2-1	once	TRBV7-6	CASTLGLAGDNEQFF	TGTGCCAGCACCCTGGGGCTAGCGGGGGACAATGAGCAGTTCTTC